This entry is about one T cell receptor (beta chain). This sample is drawn from a study of blood T cells in healthy people across ages. Together with a sample-barcoded 5' primer, a J-beta primer mix was included in a second PCR lasting roughly 6 to 12 cycles. TCRdb called the 5' RACE reads again in MiXCR, with one record for every CDR3 protein. The table shows about a million distinct CDR3 sequences, with approximately 38% occurring only once. Trimming left V 8 bases short and J 6 bases short, with 11 bases between. CDR1 and CDR2 from the germline V gene are SGHTA and FQGNSA. The CDR3 has 12 amino acids.

V usage is TRBV7-2 and J usage is TRBJ2-1, with D possibly being TRBD1 or TRBD2 (5 bases each). Sequencing was carried out using blood. The TCR comes from a man younger than 35 in good health. CDR3 in DNA: TGTGCCAGCGGCGAGGGGACCAATGAGCAGTTCTTC. Its translation is CASGEGTNEQFF.